The 22 T cell receptor beta chains below all came from one sample that was sequenced in a study of PD-L1 blockade in urothelial cancer. Repertoires were generated with immunoSEQ multiplex PCR, while TCRdb's copy carries only in-frame clones and drops some. The profile shows tens of thousands of clones, 84% of them singletons. Time point indicated: pretreatment peripheral blood. The sample here was PBMCs, taken around atezolizumab (anti-PD-L1) treatment. These receptor sequences come from a woman aged 65 to 85 with urothelial cancer.

CDR3 in DNA: TGTGCCAGCAGCGCGACAGGGTCGGGCACTGAAGCTTTCTTT. This encodes CASSATGSGTEAFF. This chain joins TRBV9 and TRBJ1-1, with 7 bases matching TRBD1. The CDR3 length is 14 residues. With 3 bases clipped from V and 4 bases from J, the junction kept 6 bases outside the gene matches. The germline gives CDR1 SGDLS, CDR2 YYNGEE.

This chain links TRBV6-6 with TRBJ2-5; 7 positions match TRBD1. Germline V lookup: CDR1 MNHNY, CDR2 SVGAGI (reference sequence). The CDR3 runs to 14 residues. J was trimmed by 5 bases and V by 3 bases; bases with no gene match: 6. CDR3 sequence (DNA): TGTGCCAGCAGTTATCCCGACAGGGCCGAGACCCAGTACTTC. Protein: CASSYPDRAETQYF.

The V and J genes are TRBV7-3 and TRBJ2-5; the match to TRBD2 covers 7 bases. The CDR3 is 15 amino acids. CDR1 is SGHTA, CDR2 FQGTGA, per germline. The J segment lost 5 bases and the V segment lost 5 bases, leaving 11 bases of the junction unmatched. In DNA form, the CDR3 reads TGTGCCAGCAGCCCCCACTCGGGGGGTGAGGAGACCCAGTACTTC. It codes for CASSPHSGGEETQYF.

The sample holds a few counts of this clone. The rearrangement uses TRBV2 and TRBJ1-4, with D unclear. V lost 8 bases, J lost 2 bases, and 12 bases lay in between. The CDR3 consists of 14 residues. CDR1 and CDR2 from the germline V gene are SNHLY and FYNNEI. The CDR3 sequence is CASSPSSTNEKLFF. CDR3 nucleotide sequence: TGTGCCAGCTCCCCGTCCTCGACTAATGAAAAACTGTTTTTT.

This rearrangement joins TRBV28 to TRBJ1-2; 8 bases are a match to TRBD1. The germline gives CDR1 MDHEN, CDR2 SYDVKM. This CDR3 spans 14 amino acids. Trimming removed 4 bases from V and 5 bases from J; junction bases left unmatched: 6. The CDR3 protein is CASSSQGADYGYTF. The CDR3 nucleotides are TGTGCCAGCAGTTCCCAGGGGGCGGATTATGGCTACACCTTC.

The chain recombines TRBV18 with TRBJ2-7; D possibly corresponds to TRBD2 (5 bases). Germline CDR1 and CDR2: KGHSH and LQKENI. CDR3 length equals 16 residues. Trimming removed 0 bases at V and 0 bases at J, with 12 bases between. The CDR3 region has the DNA TGTGCCAGCTCACCACCTGCAGCGGCAAGCTCCTACGAGCAGTACTTC. This translates into CASSPPAAASSYEQYF.

This chain uses TRBV29-1 with TRBJ1-4, with 9 bases lining up with TRBD1. The V segment lost 5 bases and the J segment 5 bases; nucleotides outside the gene matches: 3. Germline values: CDR1 SQVTM, CDR2 ANQGSEA. This CDR3 is built from 13 residues. The CDR3 DNA follows: TGCAGCGTTACCGGGACAGGGAATGAAAAACTGTTTTTT. This codes for CSVTGTGNEKLFF.

The CDR3 region is CASSLVDGGVREKLFF. In DNA, the CDR3 is TGTGCCAGCAGTTTGGTTGATGGTGGAGTGAGGGAAAAACTGTTTTTT. The chain uses TRBV28 and TRBJ1-4; no reliable D call. This CDR3 has 16 residues. Germline CDR1 reads MDHEN; CDR2 reads SYDVKM. The V end lost 3 bases, the J end lost 8 bases, and 19 bases lay between the germline ends.

This clone was seen once. This chain links TRBV27 with TRBJ2-7; 8 bases are a match to TRBD2. Germline V gene sequence: CDR1 MNHEY, CDR2 SMNVEV (reference sequence). The CDR3 covers 14 residues. The junction had 9 bases not matched to a gene; V was cut back by 7 bases and J by 4 bases. CDR3 sequence reads: CASKRGREVYEQYF. CDR3 nucleotide sequence: TGTGCCAGCAAGCGGGGGCGGGAGGTTTACGAGCAGTACTTC.

V usage is TRBV7-6 and J usage is TRBJ2-5; 13 positions agree with TRBD2. V gave up 5 bases and J gave up 5 bases; unmatched junction bases: 11. Germline CDR1 reads SGHVS; CDR2 reads FNYEAQ. CDR3 size: 17 residues. In nucleotides, the CDR3 is TGTGCCAGCAGCCCCCTACCCCGGACTAGCGGGGGTGAGACCCAGTACTTC. Translating it yields CASSPLPRTSGGETQYF.

This clone was detected a few times. CDR3 coding DNA: TGTGCCAGCAGTCGGACGATCGGGGGGCTCGAGCAGTACTTC. Amino acids: CASSRTIGGLEQYF. The chain is built from TRBV27 and TRBJ2-7; D is possibly TRBD2 (7 bases). The CDR3 is made up of 14 amino acids. V was trimmed by 5 bases and J by 6 bases, leaving 17 bases between them. The germline V gene encodes CDR1 MNHEY and CDR2 SMNVEV (reference sequence).

The chain uses TRBV5-1 and TRBJ2-3; 12 bases fit TRBD2. Germline V CDR1 and CDR2: SGHRS, YFSETQ. The CDR3 runs 18 residues. V lost 0 bases and J lost 1; bases outside the gene matches: 6. CDR3 DNA: TGCGCCAGCAGCTTGGGACTAGCGGGAGTACTTCGCACAGATACGCAGTATTTT. It yields the protein CASSLGLAGVLRTDTQYF.

This chain uses TRBV5-4 with TRBJ2-7; 9 nucleotides line up with TRBD1. CDR3 size: 15 residues. Germline CDR1 SGHNT, CDR2 YYREEE (reference sequence). After removal of 4 bases from V and 3 bases from J, the junction contained 8 bases not matched to a gene. The CDR3 is CASSQPGQGHYEQYF. As DNA, the CDR3 is TGTGCCAGCAGCCAACCGGGACAGGGACACTACGAGCAGTACTTC.

The CDR3 loop reads CASSPSAGGDGELFF. The CDR3 DNA reads TGTGCCAGCAGCCCCTCTGCGGGGGGGGACGGGGAGCTGTTTTTT. This rearrangement joins TRBV7-3 to TRBJ2-2, with 9 bases identical to TRBD2. Germline-derived CDR1 and CDR2 are SGHTA and FQGTGA. V shed 5 bases and J 7 bases; nucleotides not matched to a gene: 8. The CDR3 is 15 residues long. The entire variable domain, with the rest obtained from reference TRBV7-3 and TRBJ2-2, is as follows: GAGVSQTPSNKVTEKGKYVELRCDPISGHTALYWYRQSLGQGPEFLIYFQGTGAADDSGLPNDRFFAVRPEGSVSTLKIQRTERGDSAVYLCASSPSAGGDGELFFGEGSRLTVL.

This clone was counted a single time. The chain is built from TRBV5-5 and TRBJ2-7; 9 nucleotides agree with TRBD1. The CDR3 extends over 14 amino acids. Looked up from germline, CDR1 is SGHKS and CDR2 is YYEKEE (reference sequence). V trimming: 1 base; J trimming: 2 bases; junction bases outside the gene matches: 1. Here the CDR3 reads CASSLWTGAYEQYF. Written as DNA, the CDR3 is TGTGCCAGCAGCTTGTGGACAGGGGCCTACGAGCAGTACTTC.

The chain joins TRBV4-1 to TRBJ2-3; tentative D call: TRBD2 (6 bases). CDR1 and CDR2 (germline): MGHRA, YSYEKL. The CDR3 loop spans 14 amino acids. The V and J ends lost 4 bases and 4 bases respectively, with 12 bases between them. CDR3 sequence reads: CASSRGDYADTQYF. In nucleotides, the CDR3 is TGCGCCAGCAGCCGCGGGGATTATGCAGATACGCAGTATTTT.

The chain joins TRBV9 to TRBJ2-3; 7 bases are a match to TRBD2. V lost 0 bases to trimming and J lost 7 bases; unmatched junction nucleotides: 11. Germline V lookup: CDR1 SGDLS, CDR2 YYNGEE. The CDR3 has 16 residues. The CDR3, as DNA: TGTGCCAGCAGCGTAGTTGGATTTGCGGGGGTGAATACGCAGTATTTT. This encodes CASSVVGFAGVNTQYF. The variable domain in full, completed from reference TRBV9 and TRBJ2-3, reads DSGVTQTPKHLITATGQRVTLRCSPRSGDLSVYWYQQSLDQGLQFLIQYYNGEERAKGNILERFSAQQFPDLHSELNLSSLELGDSALYFCASSVVGFAGVNTQYFGPGTRLTVL.

The chain employs TRBV7-9 and TRBJ2-7, with D maybe TRBD2 (7 bases). Per germline, CDR1 SEHNR and CDR2 FQNEAQ (reference sequence). The length of the CDR3 is 18 residues. Between the trimmed V and J ends, which lost 5 bases and 2 bases, there was a span of 25 bases. The CDR3 nucleotides are TGTGCCAGCAGCGCTCGCCCGATCCTAGGGGGGGGCCCCTACGAGCAGTACTTC. Its translation: CASSARPILGGGPYEQYF.

This chain connects TRBV5-1 to TRBJ2-7, with TRBD1 identical over 7 bases. Germline CDR1 reads SGHRS; CDR2 reads YFSETQ. Trimming cost V 4 bases and J 0 bases; bases outside gene matches: 7. CDR3 length equals 15 residues. As DNA, the CDR3 is TGCGCCAGCAGCCAGGGACAGACAAGCTCCTACGAGCAGTACTTC. Its translation is CASSQGQTSSYEQYF.

This clone showed up just a few times. The identical CDR3 is also encoded by other nucleotide sequences in the sample. The chain carries TRBV5-1 and TRBJ1-2; the match to TRBD1 covers 9 bases. The germline CDR1 and CDR2 sequences are SGHRS and YFSETQ. V lost 4 bases, J lost 4 bases, and 5 bases stayed unmatched. There are 14 residues in the CDR3. The CDR3 coding sequence is TGCGCCAGCAGCCTGGGGGGACAGGGCTATGGCTACACCTTC. This gives the protein CASSLGGQGYGYTF.

The chain has TRBV5-5 and TRBJ2-4; a weak D match, TRBD2 (6 bases). Germline CDR1 is SGHKS and CDR2 is YYEKEE (reference sequence). The CDR3 extends over 15 amino acids. With 3 bases removed from V and 9 bases from J, the gap between germline ends came to 19 bases. CDR3: CASSWGSGVGSIQYF. The CDR3 nucleotides read TGTGCCAGCAGCTGGGGGAGTGGGGTCGGGAGCATTCAGTACTTC.

The chain carries TRBV6-5 and TRBJ1-2; 7 bases match TRBD1. The CDR3 runs 16 residues. Trimming took 1 base from V and 2 from J; bases not matched to a gene: 7. In germline, CDR1 is MNHEY, CDR2 SVGAGI. CDR3 DNA: TGTGCCAGCAGTTACTTCCGGGACAGCGGCAACTATGGCTACACCTTC. Its protein is CASSYFRDSGNYGYTF.